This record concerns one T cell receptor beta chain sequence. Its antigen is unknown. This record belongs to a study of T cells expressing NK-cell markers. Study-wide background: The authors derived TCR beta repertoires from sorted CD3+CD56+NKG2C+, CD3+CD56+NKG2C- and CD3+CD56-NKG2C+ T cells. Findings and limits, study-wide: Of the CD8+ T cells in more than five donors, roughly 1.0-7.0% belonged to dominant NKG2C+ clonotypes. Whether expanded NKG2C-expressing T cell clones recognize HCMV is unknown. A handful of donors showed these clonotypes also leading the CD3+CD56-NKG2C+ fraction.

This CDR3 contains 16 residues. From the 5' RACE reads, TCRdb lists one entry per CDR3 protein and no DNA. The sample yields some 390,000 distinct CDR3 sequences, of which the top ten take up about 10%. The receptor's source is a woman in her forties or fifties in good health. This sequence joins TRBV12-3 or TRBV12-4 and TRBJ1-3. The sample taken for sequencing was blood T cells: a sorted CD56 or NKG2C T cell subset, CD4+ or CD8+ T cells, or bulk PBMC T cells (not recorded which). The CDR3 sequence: CASSPIMASSGNTIYF.